This TCR beta chain is drawn from a study of T-cell memory formation after mild COVID-19. Concerning this clonotype itself: The target antigen is unknown.

Study conclusions and caveats: Some responding clones appeared in pre-infection memory, suggesting cross-reactive memory joined.

V was pared by 8 bases and J by 1 base, with 8 bases between. The CDR3 is 11 residues long. CDR1 is SQVTM and CDR2 is ANQGSEA in the germline V gene. One entry per CDR3 protein results from TCRdb running MiXCR on the 5' RACE reads. The sample has fewer than 300,000 distinct CDR3 sequences, 15% to 20% seen once. The V call is TRBV29-1, the J call TRBJ1-1; D remains unclear. Sequencing was carried out using PBMCs or a T cell subset sorted from them (not recorded which). This sequence was found in a man between 18 and 35 years old who had mild COVID-19 (a few samples of this study predate the infection). Cell type and time point are not known. This chain's CDR3 is CSNTQNTEAFF. The CDR3 nucleotides read TGCAGCAACACACAGAACACTGAAGCTTTCTTT. Full variable domain (missing parts from reference TRBV29-1 and TRBJ1-1): SAVISQKPSRDICQRGTSLTIQCQVDSQVTMMFWYRQQPGQSLTLIATANQGSEATYESGFVIDKFPISRPNLTFSTLTVSNMSPEDSSIYLCSNTQNTEAFFGQGTRLTVV.